The 10 T cell receptor beta chains in this list originate from one sample, sequenced in a study of early T cells in non-severe SARS-CoV-2 infection. In TCRdb, the 5' RACE reads were re-called with MiXCR into one record per CDR3 protein. The sample carries fewer than 75,000 distinct CDR3 sequences, roughly 18% recorded once. The sample in question was whole blood, obtained at baseline. Every receptor here comes from an adult who was a healthcare worker with PCR-confirmed SARS-CoV-2 infection or an uninfected control (not recorded which).

The table lists this clonotype with a few counts. The junction and the germline gene differ at one end; a read error may be behind it. The CDR3 is CSLKDPNSEAFF. The CDR3 bases are TGCAGCCTTAAGGACCCGAACTCTGAAGCTTTCTTT. The chain links TRBV29-1 to TRBJ1-1; no definite D call. CDR1 and CDR2 from the germline V gene are SQVTM and ANQGSEA. The CDR3 is 12 residues long. Looking up the rest from reference TRBV29-1 and TRBJ1-1 gives the full variable domain: SAVISQKPSRDICQRGTSLTIQCQVDSQVTMMFWYRQQPGQSLTLIATANQGSEATYESGFVIDKFPISRPNLTFSTLTVSNMSPEDSSIYLCSLKDPNSEAFFGQGTRLTVV.

Ten or more counts support this clonotype. The V call is TRBV20-1, the J call TRBJ1-2; TRBD1 matches 10 bases. The CDR3 has 12 residues. With V trimmed by 7 bases and J by 2 bases, 1 base remained unmatched. Looked up from germline, CDR1 is DFQATT and CDR2 is SNEGSKA (reference sequence). CDR3 residues: CSGQGANYGYTF. In nucleotides, the CDR3 is TGCAGTGGACAGGGGGCGAACTATGGCTACACCTTC.

On this clonotype: At one of its ends the junction is not consistent with the germline gene, which may arise from a read error. The rearrangement links TRBV19 to TRBJ2-1; 9 nucleotides line up with TRBD2. Germline V gives CDR1 LNHDA, CDR2 SQIVND (reference sequence). CDR3 size: 14 residues. The CDR3 loop reads CASSRVAGVQEQIF. For the CDR3, the DNA is TGTGCCAGTAGTCGGGTAGCGGGAGTTCAGGAGCAGATCTTC.

The table lists this clonotype with a few counts. The chain couples TRBV9 to TRBJ1-6; 7 bases agree with TRBD1. J gave up 6 bases and V 4 bases, and 10 bases lay outside the gene matches. The CDR3 loop spans 16 amino acids. The germline V gene has CDR1 SGDLS and CDR2 YYNGEE. CDR3 in amino acids: CASSSQGQATNSPLHF. The CDR3 DNA is TGTGCCAGCAGCTCCCAAGGACAGGCGACTAATTCACCCCTCCACTTT.

The V and J genes are TRBV2 and TRBJ2-7; the D gene is possibly TRBD1 (5 bases). Per germline, CDR1 SNHLY and CDR2 FYNNEI. The CDR3 contains 11 residues. V was trimmed by 8 bases and J by 5 bases, leaving 10 bases between them. The CDR3 coding sequence is TGTGCCAGCCAGGGAAACAACGAGCAGTACTTC. Translating gives CASQGNNEQYF.

This clonotype was counted a single time. The V gene is TRBV7-6, the J gene TRBJ1-1; no clear D gene. CDR1 and CDR2 from the germline V gene are SGHVS and FNYEAQ. Trimming removed 3 bases from V and 2 bases from J, with 7 bases in between. This CDR3 is 13 amino acids long. The CDR3 loop reads CASSFTENTEAFF. CDR3 coding DNA: TGTGCCAGCAGCTTTACAGAAAACACTGAAGCTTTCTTT.

A few counts support this clonotype. The chain employs TRBV7-8 and TRBJ2-7, with D hard to call. V was shortened by 4 bases and J by 0 bases, with 7 bases between the two germline ends. The CDR3 is 13 amino acids. Per germline, CDR1 SGHVS and CDR2 FQNEAQ. This CDR3 reads CASSSYNSYEQYF. The CDR3 DNA sequence: TGTGCCAGCAGCTCCTACAACTCCTACGAGCAGTACTTC.

The rearrangement links TRBV5-1 to TRBJ2-7, with D tentatively TRBD2 (6 bases). The CDR3 is made up of 13 amino acids. Trimming took off 3 bases at V and 7 bases at J, with 14 bases between the two ends. CDR1 is SGHRS, CDR2 YFSETQ, per germline. In DNA form, the CDR3 reads TGCGCCAGCAGCTGGGACCCCAGCGGGGAGCAGTACTTC. Translating gives CASSWDPSGEQYF.

The chain links TRBV12-3 or TRBV12-4 to TRBJ2-2; the D gene is possibly TRBD1 (5 bases). With 6 bases removed from V and 0 bases from J, the gap between germline ends came to 11 bases. This CDR3 has 15 amino acids. Here the CDR3 reads CASRPRAANTGELFF. CDR3 in DNA: TGTGCCAGCAGGCCCAGGGCTGCGAACACCGGGGAGCTGTTTTTT.

This clonotype was picked up one time. V is TRBV4-2 and J is TRBJ1-1; D remains ambiguous. The V and J ends lost 0 bases and 8 bases respectively, with 7 bases between them. The CDR3 runs to 12 residues. Germline V lookup: CDR1 LGHNA, CDR2 YNFKEQ. CDR3 DNA sequence: TGTGCCAGCAGCCAAGACCGGGTAGAAGCTTTCTTT. The encoded protein is CASSQDRVEAFF.